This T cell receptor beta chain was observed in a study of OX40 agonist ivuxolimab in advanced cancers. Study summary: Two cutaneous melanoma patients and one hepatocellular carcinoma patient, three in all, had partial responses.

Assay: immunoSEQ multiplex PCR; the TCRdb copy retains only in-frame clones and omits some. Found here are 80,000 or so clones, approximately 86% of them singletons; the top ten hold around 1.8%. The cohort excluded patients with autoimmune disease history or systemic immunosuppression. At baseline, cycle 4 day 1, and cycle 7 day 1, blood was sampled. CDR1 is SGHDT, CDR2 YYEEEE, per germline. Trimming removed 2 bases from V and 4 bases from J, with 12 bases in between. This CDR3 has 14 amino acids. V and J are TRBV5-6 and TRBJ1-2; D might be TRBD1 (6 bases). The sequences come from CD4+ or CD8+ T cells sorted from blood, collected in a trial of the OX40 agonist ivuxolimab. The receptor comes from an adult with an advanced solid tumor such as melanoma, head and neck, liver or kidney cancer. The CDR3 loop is CASSLGDNLYGYTF. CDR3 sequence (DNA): TGTGCCAGCAGCTTAGGGGACAACCTCTATGGCTACACCTTC.